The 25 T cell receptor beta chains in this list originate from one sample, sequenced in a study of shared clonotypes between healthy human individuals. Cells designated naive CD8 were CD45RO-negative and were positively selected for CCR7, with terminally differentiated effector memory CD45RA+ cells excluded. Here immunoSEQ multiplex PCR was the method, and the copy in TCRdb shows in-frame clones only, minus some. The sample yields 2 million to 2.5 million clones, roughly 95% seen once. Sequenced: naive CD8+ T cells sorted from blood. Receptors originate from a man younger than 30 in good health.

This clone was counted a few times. CDR3 sequence: CASSSTSHSYNEQFF. In DNA, the CDR3 is TGTGCCAGCAGTTCTACTAGCCATTCCTACAATGAGCAGTTCTTC. The chain carries TRBV28 and TRBJ2-1; D might be TRBD2 (6 bases). The CDR3 is made up of 15 amino acids. Germline assignment: CDR1 MDHEN and CDR2 SYDVKM. V gave up 4 bases and J gave up 1 base, with 11 bases separating them.

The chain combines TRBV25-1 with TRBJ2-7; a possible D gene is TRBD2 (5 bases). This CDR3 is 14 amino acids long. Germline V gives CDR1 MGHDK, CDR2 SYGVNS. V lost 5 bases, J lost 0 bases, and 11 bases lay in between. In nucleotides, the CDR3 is TGTGCCAGCAGTTTGGGAGCGGTCTCCTACGAGCAGTACTTC. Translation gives CASSLGAVSYEQYF.

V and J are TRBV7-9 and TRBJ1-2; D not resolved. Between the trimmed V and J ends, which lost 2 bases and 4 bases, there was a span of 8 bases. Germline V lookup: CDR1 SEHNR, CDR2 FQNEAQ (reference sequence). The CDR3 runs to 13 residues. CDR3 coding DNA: TGTGCCAGCAGCTTAATTTACGGCTATGGCTACACCTTC. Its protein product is CASSLIYGYGYTF. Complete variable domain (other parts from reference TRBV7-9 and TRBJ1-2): DTGVSQNPRHKITKRGQNVTFRCDPISEHNRLYWYRQTLGQGPEFLTYFQNEAQLEKSRLLSDRFSAERPKGSFSTLEIQRTEQGDSAMYLCASSLIYGYGYTFGSGTRLTVV.

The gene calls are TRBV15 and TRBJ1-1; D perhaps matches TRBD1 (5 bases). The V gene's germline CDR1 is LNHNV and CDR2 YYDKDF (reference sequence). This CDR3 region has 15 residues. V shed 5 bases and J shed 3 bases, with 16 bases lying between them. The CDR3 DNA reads TGTGCCACCAGCCCGATAGAGGGGTGGGACACTGAAGCTTTCTTT. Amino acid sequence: CATSPIEGWDTEAFF.

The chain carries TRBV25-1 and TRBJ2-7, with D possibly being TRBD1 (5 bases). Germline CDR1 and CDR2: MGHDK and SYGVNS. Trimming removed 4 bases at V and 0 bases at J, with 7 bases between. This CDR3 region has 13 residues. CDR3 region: CASSVDSSYEQYF. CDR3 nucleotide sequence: TGTGCCAGCAGTGTCGACAGCTCCTACGAGCAGTACTTC.

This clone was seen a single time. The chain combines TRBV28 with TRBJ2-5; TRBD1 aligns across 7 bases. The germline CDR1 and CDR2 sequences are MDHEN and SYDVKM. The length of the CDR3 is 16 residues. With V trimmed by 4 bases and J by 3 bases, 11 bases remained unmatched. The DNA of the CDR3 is TGTGCCAGCAGTTCCAGGGGAGAGGGGGCAGAAGAGACCCAGTACTTC. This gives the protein CASSSRGEGAEETQYF.

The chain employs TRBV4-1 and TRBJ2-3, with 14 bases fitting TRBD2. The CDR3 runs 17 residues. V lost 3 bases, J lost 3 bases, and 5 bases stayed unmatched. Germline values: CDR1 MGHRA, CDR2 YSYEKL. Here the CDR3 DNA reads TGCGCCAGCAGCCACCGACTAGCGGGAGGGCCGACAGATACGCAGTATTTT. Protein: CASSHRLAGGPTDTQYF.

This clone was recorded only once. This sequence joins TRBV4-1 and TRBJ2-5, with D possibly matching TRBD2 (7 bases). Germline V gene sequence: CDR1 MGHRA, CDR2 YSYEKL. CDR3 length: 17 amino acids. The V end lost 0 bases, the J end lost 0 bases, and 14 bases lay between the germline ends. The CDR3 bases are TGCGCCAGCAGCCAAGAGTCCCTAGGGGGGGACCAAGAGACCCAGTACTTC. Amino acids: CASSQESLGGDQETQYF.

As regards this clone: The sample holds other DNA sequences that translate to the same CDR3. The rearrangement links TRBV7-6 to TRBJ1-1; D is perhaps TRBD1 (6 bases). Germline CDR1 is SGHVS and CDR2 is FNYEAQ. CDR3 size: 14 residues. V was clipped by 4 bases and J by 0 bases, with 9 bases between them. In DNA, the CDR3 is TGTGCCAGCAGCTCGGACAGCATGAACACTGAAGCTTTCTTT. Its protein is CASSSDSMNTEAFF.

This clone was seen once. CDR3 residues: CASRPTDGELFF. CDR3 DNA: TGTGCCAGTAGGCCAACAGACGGGGAGCTGTTTTTT. The chain employs TRBV19 and TRBJ2-2; no definite D call. The CDR3 has 12 amino acids. Deletions cut 6 bases from V and 7 bases from J, with 9 bases between. Germline CDR1 reads LNHDA; CDR2 reads SQIVND (reference sequence).

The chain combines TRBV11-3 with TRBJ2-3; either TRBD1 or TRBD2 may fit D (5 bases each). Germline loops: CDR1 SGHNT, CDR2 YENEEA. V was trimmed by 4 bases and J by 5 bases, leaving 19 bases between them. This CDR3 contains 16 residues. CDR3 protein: CASSSYGEGIEDTQYF. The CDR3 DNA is TGTGCCAGCAGCTCCTATGGCGAGGGGATAGAAGATACGCAGTATTTT.

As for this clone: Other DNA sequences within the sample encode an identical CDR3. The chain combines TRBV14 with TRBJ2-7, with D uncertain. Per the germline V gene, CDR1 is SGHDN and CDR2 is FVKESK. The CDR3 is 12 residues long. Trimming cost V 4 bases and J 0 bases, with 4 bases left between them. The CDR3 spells CASSLNSYEQYF. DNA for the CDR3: TGTGCCAGCAGCCTAAACTCCTACGAGCAGTACTTC.

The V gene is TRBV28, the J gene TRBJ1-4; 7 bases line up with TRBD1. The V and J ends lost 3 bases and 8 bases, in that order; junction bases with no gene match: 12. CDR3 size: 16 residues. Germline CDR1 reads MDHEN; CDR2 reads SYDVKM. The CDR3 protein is CASSFEYDRVREKLFF. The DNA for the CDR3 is TGTGCCAGCAGTTTCGAATACGACAGGGTGCGGGAAAAACTGTTTTTT.

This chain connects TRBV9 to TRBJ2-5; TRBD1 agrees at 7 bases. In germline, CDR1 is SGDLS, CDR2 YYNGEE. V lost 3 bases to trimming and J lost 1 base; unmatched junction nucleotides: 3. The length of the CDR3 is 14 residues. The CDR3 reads CASSETGFQETQYF. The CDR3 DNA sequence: TGTGCCAGCAGCGAGACAGGGTTCCAAGAGACCCAGTACTTC.

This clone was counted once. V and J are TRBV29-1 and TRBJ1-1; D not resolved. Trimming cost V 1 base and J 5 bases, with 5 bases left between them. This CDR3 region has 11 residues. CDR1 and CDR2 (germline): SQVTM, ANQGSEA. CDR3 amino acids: CSVEAGTEAFF. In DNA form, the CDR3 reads TGCAGCGTTGAAGCAGGAACTGAAGCTTTCTTT.

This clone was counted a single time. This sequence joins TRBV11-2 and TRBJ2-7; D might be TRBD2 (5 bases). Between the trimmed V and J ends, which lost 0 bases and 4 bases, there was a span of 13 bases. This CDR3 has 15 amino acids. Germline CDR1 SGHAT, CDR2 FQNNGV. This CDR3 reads CASSLDGVGGYEQYF. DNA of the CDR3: TGTGCCAGCAGCTTAGACGGGGTCGGTGGTTACGAGCAGTACTTC.

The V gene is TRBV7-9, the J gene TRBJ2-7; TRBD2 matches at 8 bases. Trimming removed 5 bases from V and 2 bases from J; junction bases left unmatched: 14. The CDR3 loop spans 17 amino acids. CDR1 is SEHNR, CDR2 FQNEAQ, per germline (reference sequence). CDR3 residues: CASSPPTGGGTTYEQYF. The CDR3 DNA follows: TGTGCCAGCAGCCCCCCTACGGGAGGGGGGACAACCTACGAGCAGTACTTC.

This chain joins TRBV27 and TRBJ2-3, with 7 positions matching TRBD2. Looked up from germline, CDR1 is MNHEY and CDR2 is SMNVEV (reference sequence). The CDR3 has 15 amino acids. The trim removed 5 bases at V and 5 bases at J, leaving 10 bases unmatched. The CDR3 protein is CASSLTASGGDTQYF. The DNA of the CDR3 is TGTGCCAGCAGTCTTACCGCGTCGGGGGGAGATACGCAGTATTTT.

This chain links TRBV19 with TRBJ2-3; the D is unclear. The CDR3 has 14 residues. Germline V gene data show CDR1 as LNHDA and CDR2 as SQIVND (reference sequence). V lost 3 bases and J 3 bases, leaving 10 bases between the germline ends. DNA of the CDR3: TGTGCCAGTAGTATCGTCGGGTCTACAGATACGCAGTATTTT. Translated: CASSIVGSTDTQYF.

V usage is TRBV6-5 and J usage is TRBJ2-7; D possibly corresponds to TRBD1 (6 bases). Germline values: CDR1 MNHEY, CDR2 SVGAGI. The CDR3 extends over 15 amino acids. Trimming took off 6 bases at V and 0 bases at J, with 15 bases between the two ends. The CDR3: CASRPYRESSYEQYF. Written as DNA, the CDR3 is TGTGCCAGCAGACCCTACAGGGAGAGCTCCTACGAGCAGTACTTC.

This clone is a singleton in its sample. CDR3 nucleotides: TGTGCCAGCAGTTACTCGCGGTCCCCCGGGGAGCTGTTTTTT. It specifies CASSYSRSPGELFF. The genes are TRBV6-5 and TRBJ2-2; D call uncertain. The V and J ends lost 0 bases and 6 bases respectively, with 8 bases between them. This CDR3 contains 14 residues. In germline, CDR1 is MNHEY, CDR2 SVGAGI.

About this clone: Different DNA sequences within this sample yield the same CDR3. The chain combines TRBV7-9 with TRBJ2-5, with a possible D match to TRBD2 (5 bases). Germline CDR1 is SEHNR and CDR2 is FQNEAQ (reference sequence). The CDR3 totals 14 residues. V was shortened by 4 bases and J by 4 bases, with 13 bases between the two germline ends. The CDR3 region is CASSSPGGRETQYF. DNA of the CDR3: TGTGCCAGCAGCTCCCCGGGCGGGCGAGAGACCCAGTACTTC.

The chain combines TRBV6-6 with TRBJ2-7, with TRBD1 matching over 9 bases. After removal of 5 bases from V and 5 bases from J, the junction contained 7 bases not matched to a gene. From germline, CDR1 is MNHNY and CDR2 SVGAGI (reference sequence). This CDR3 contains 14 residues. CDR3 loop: CASSVGQGRDEQYF. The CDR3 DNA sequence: TGTGCCAGCAGTGTTGGACAGGGGCGCGACGAGCAGTACTTC.

The CDR3 region has the DNA TGCGCCAGCAGCCAAGAGGGGCTAGCGGGAGCGCAGTACTTC. It codes for CASSQEGLAGAQYF. The chain has TRBV4-1 and TRBJ2-5, with 10 bases identical to TRBD2. V was clipped by 0 bases and J by 11 bases; unmatched bases: 6. The CDR3 sequence is 14 residues long. In germline, CDR1 is MGHRA, CDR2 YSYEKL.

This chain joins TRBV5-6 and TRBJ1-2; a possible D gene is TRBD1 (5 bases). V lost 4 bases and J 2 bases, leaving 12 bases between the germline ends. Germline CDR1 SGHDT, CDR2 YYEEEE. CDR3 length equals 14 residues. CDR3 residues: CASSAGWGNYGYTF. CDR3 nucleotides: TGTGCCAGCAGCGCCGGATGGGGGAACTATGGCTACACCTTC.